This TCR beta chain emerged from a study of cytomegalovirus exposure and HLA in healthy donors. Whole-study context: Early released data comprised tens of millions of unique TCRs from HLA-typed donors.

The PCR was carried out with 60 Vbeta primers and 13 Jbeta primers. Original processing notes: Later analysis identified tens of millions of unique TCR beta chains, about 10 million shared. Only in-frame clones appear in the TCRdb table, and some are missing; sequencing was by immunoSEQ multiplex PCR. The V and J calls and clone size are taken from that table; D and trimming were inferred from the DNA. The table records some 270,000 clones, 80% of them present only once. The CDR3 length is 15 residues. In germline, CDR1 is MNHEY, CDR2 SVGAGI. A word on this clone: The junction departs from the called germline gene at one end, perhaps through a read error.

The clonotype comes from a girl aged 2 to 9 in good health and CMV-seronegative. Sequenced: PBMCs. The chain combines TRBV6-5 with TRBJ1-4; no clear D gene. The CDR3 DNA is TGTGCCAGCAAAGATAGGACGGTCACTAGTGAAAAACTGTTTTTT. Protein sequence: CASKDRTVTSEKLFF.